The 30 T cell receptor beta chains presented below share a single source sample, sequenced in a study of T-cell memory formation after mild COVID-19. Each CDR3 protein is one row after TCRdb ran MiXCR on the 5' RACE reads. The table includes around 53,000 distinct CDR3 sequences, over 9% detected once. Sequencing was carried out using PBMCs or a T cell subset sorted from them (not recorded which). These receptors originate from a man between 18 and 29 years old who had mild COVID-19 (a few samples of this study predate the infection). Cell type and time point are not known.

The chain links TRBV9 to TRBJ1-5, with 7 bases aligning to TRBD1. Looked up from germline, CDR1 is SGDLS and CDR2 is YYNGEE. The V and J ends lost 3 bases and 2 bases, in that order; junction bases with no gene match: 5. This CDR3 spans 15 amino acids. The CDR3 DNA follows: TGTGCCAGCAGCGGAGCTGACAGGGGCAATCAGCCCCAGCATTTT. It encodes CASSGADRGNQPQHF.

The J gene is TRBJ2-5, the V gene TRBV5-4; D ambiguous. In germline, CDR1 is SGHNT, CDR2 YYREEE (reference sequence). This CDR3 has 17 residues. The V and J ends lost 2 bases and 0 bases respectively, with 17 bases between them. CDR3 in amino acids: CASSLRRLAAYQETQYF. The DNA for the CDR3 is TGTGCCAGCAGCTTAAGAAGACTGGCCGCGTACCAAGAGACCCAGTACTTC.

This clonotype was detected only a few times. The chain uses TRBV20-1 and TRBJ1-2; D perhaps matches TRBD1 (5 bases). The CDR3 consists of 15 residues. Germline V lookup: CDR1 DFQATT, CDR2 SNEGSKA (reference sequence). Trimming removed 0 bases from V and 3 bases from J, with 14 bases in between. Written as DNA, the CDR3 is TGCAGTGCTAGAGATGCCTCAGGGAATTACTATGGCTACACCTTC. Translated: CSARDASGNYYGYTF.

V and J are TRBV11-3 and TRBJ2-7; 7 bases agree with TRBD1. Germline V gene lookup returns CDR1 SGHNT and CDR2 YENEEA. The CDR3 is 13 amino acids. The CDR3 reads CASSLDRDYEQYV. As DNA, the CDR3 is TGTGCCAGCAGCCTAGACAGGGACTACGAGCAGTACGTC.

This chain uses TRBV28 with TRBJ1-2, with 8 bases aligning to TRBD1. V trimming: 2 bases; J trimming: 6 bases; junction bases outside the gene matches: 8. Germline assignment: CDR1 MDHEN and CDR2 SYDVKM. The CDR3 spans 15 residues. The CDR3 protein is CASSLGPRTGHGYTF. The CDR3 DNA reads TGTGCCAGCAGTTTAGGACCCCGGACAGGGCATGGCTACACCTTC.

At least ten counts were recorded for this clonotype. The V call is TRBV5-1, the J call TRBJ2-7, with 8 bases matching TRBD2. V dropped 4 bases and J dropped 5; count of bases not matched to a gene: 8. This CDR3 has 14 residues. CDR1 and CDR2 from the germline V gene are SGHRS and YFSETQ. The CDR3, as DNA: TGCGCCAGCAGCACGGGACTAGATTTCCACGAGCAGTACTTC. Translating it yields CASSTGLDFHEQYF.

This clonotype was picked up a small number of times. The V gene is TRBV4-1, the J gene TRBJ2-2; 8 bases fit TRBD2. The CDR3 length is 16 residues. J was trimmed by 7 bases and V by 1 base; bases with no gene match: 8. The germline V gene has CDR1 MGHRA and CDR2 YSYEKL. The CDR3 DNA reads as TGCGCCAGCAGCCAAGGGGAACGGGGGGGTGGCGGGGAGCTGTTTTTT. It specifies CASSQGERGGGGELFF.

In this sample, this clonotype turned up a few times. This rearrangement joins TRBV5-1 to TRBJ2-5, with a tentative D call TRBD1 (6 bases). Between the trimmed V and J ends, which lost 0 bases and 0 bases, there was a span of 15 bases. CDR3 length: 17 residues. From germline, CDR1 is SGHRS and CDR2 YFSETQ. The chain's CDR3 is CASSLGGHGLYQETQYF. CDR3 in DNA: TGCGCCAGCAGCTTGGGGGGACACGGATTGTACCAAGAGACCCAGTACTTC. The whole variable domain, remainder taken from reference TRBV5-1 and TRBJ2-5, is KAGVTQTPRYLIKTRGQQVTLSCSPISGHRSVSWYQQTPGQGLQFLFEYFSETQRNKGNFPGRFSGRQFSNSRSEMNVSTLELGDSALYLCASSLGGHGLYQETQYFGPGTRLLVL.

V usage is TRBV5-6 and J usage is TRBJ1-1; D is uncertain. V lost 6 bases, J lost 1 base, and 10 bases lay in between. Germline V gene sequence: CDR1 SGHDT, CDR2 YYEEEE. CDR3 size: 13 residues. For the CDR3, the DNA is TGTGCCAGCATCCCGGTGGGGAACACTGAAGCTTTCTTT. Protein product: CASIPVGNTEAFF.

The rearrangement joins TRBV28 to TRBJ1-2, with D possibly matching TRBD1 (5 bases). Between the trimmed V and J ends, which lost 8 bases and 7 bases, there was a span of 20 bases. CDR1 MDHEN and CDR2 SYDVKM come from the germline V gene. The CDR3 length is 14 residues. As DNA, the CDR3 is TGTGCCAGCGGGCGAGGGACCGCACTCGGTGGCTACACCTTC. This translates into CASGRGTALGGYTF.

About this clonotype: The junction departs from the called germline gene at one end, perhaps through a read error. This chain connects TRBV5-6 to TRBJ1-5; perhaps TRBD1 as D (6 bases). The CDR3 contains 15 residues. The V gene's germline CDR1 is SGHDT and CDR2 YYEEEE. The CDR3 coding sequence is TGTGCCAGCAGCGCAAGGGGGAGAAGCAATCATCCCCAGCATTTT. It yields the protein CASSARGRSNHPQHF.

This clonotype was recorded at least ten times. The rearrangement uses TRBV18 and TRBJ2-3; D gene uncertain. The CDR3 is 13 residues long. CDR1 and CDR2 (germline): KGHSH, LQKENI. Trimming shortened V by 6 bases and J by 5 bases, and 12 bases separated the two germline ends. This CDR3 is CASSPTDGDTQYF. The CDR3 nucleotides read TGTGCCAGCTCTCCTACAGACGGAGATACGCAGTATTTT.

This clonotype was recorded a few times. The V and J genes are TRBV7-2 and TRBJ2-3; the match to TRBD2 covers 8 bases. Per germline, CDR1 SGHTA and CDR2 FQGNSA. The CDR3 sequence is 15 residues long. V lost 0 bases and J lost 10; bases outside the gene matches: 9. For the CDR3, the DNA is TGTGCCAGCAGCTTAGCCCCCGGGGGGGGGACGGCGCAGTATTTT. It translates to CASSLAPGGGTAQYF.

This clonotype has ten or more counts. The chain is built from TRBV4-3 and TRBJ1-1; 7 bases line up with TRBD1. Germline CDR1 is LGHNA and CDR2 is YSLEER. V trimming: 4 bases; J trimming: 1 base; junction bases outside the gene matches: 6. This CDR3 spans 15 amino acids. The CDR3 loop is CASSRDRLKNTEAFF. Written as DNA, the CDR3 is TGCGCCAGCAGCCGGGACAGATTGAAGAACACTGAAGCTTTCTTT.

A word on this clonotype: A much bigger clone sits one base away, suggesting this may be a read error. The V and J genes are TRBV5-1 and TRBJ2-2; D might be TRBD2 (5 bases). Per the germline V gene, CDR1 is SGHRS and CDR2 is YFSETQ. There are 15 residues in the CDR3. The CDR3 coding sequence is TGCGCCAGCAGCTTGGGGGTCACGAACACCGGGGAGATGTTTTTT. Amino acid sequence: CASSLGVTNTGEMFF.

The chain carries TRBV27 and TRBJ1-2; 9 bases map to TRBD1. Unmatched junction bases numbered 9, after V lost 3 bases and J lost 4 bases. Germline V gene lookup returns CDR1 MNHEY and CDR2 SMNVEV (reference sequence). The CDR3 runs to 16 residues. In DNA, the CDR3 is TGTGCCAGCAGTTTCGGACAGGGGTTGACCTTCTATGGCTACACCTTC. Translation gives CASSFGQGLTFYGYTF.

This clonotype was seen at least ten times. The CDR3: CASSYVRDTEAFF. The CDR3 DNA reads TGTGCCAGCAGCTACGTACGGGACACTGAAGCTTTCTTT. This chain uses TRBV7-2 with TRBJ1-1; D is ambiguous. The V end was cut by 4 bases, the J end by 3 bases, with 9 bases between. This CDR3 is 13 amino acids long. Per the germline V gene, CDR1 is SGHTA and CDR2 is FQGNSA.

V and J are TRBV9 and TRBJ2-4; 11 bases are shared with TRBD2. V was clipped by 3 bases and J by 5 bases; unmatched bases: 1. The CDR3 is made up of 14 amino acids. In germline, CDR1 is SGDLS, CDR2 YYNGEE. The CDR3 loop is CASSEGLAENIQYF. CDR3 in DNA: TGTGCCAGCAGCGAGGGACTAGCGGAAAACATTCAGTACTTC. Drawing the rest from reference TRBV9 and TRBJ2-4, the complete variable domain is DSGVTQTPKHLITATGQRVTLRCSPRSGDLSVYWYQQSLDQGLQFLIQYYNGEERAKGNILERFSAQQFPDLHSELNLSSLELGDSALYFCASSEGLAENIQYFGAGTRLSVL.

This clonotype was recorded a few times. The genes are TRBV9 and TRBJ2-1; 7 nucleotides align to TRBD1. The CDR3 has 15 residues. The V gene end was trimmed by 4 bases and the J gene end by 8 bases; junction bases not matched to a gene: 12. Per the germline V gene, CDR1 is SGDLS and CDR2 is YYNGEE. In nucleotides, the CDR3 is TGTGCCAGCAGCCCGGGACAGATTTTACGCGATGAGCAGTTCTTC. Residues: CASSPGQILRDEQFF.

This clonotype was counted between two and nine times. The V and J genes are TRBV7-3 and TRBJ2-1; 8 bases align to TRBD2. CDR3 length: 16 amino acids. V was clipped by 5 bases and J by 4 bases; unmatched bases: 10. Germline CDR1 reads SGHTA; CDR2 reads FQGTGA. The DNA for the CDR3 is TGTGCCAGCAGCCCCGGGGGCAGCGGGGGATACAATGAGCAGTTCTTC. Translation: CASSPGGSGGYNEQFF.

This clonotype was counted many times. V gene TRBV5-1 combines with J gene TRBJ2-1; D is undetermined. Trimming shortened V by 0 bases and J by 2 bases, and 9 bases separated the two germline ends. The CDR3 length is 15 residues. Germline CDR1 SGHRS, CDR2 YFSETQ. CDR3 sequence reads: CASSLGSSPYNEQFF. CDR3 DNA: TGCGCCAGCAGCTTGGGATCTAGTCCCTACAATGAGCAGTTCTTC.

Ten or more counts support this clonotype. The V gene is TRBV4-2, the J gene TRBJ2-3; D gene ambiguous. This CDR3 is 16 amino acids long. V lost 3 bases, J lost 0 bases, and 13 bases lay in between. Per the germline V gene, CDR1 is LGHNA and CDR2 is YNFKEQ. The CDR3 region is CASSQETQPSTDTQYF. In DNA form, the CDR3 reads TGTGCCAGCAGCCAGGAGACACAACCTAGCACAGATACGCAGTATTTT.

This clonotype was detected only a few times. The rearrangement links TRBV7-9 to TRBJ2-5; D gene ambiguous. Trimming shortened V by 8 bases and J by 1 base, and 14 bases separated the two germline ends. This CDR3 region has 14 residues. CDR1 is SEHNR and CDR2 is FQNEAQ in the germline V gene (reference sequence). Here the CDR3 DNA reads TGTGCCAGCTTGCCGGAGTGGGGCCAAGAGACCCAGTACTTC. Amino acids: CASLPEWGQETQYF. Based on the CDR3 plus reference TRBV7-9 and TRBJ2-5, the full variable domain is DTGVSQNPRHKITKRGQNVTFRCDPISEHNRLYWYRQTLGQGPEFLTYFQNEAQLEKSRLLSDRFSAERPKGSFSTLEIQRTEQGDSAMYLCASLPEWGQETQYFGPGTRLLVL.

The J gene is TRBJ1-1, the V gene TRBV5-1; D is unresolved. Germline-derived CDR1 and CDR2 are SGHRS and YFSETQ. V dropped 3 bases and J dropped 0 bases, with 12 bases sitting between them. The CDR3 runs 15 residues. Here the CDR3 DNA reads TGCGCCAGCAGCTCAACCCCCGGGGTGAACACTGAAGCTTTCTTT. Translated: CASSSTPGVNTEAFF. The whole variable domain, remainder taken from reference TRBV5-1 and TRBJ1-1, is KAGVTQTPRYLIKTRGQQVTLSCSPISGHRSVSWYQQTPGQGLQFLFEYFSETQRNKGNFPGRFSGRQFSNSRSEMNVSTLELGDSALYLCASSSTPGVNTEAFFGQGTRLTVV.

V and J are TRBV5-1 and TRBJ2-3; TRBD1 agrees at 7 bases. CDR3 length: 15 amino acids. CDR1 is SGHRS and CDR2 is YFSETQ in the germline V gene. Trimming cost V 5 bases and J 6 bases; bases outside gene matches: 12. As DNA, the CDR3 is TGCGCCAGCAGGACAGGGTCCGGATCGTTGGATACGCAGTATTTT. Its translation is CASRTGSGSLDTQYF.

The DNA of the CDR3 is TGTGCCACCAGTGATATGAATCAGCCCCAGCATTTT. Translated: CATSDMNQPQHF. The genes are TRBV24-1 and TRBJ1-5; D is ambiguous. The CDR3 covers 12 residues. The germline gives CDR1 KGHDR, CDR2 SFDVKD. With 3 bases removed from V and 4 bases from J, the gap between germline ends came to 3 bases.

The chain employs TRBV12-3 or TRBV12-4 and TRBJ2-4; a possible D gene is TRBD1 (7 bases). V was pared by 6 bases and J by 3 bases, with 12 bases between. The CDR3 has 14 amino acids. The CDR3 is CASRAGTDKNIQYF. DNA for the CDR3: TGTGCCAGCAGGGCGGGGACAGACAAAAACATTCAGTACTTC.

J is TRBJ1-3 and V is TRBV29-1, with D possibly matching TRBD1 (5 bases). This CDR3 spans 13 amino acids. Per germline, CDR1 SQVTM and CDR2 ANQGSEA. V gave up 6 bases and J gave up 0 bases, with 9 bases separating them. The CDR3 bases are TGCAGCGTCAGGGCGATCTCTGGAAACACCATATATTTT. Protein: CSVRAISGNTIYF.

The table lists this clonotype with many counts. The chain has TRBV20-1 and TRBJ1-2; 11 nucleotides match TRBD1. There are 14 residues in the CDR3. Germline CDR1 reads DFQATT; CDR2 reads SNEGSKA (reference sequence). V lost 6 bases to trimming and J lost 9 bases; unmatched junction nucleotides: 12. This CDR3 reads CSALTGTGGRSYTF. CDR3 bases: TGCAGTGCCCTTACCGGGACAGGGGGGAGAAGCTACACCTTC.

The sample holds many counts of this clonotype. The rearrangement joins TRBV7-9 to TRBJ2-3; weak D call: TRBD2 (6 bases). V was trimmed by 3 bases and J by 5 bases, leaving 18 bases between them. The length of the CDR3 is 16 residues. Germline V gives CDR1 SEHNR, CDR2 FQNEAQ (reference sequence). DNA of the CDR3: TGTGCCAGCAGCTTGTCCTATCGCGGGGTGGGAGATACGCAGTATTTT. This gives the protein CASSLSYRGVGDTQYF.